This section outlines one T cell receptor (beta chain) sequence together with its context. Germline V gene sequence: CDR1 MNHEY, CDR2 SMNVEV (reference sequence). This CDR3 contains 16 residues. V lost 2 bases and J 0 bases, leaving 14 bases between the germline ends. The data stem from a study of blood T cell repertoires in COVID-19. Original methodology: Quantification of nucleated cells was approximated via reference gene primer amplification. Profiled with immunoSEQ multiplex PCR; TCRdb holds only in-frame clones, not every one. V, J and clone size reflect that table, while D and trimming were determined from the DNA. The table shows about 210,000 clones, with 80% occurring only once.

Sequencing used peripheral blood. This sequence joins TRBV27 and TRBJ2-7; D is perhaps TRBD1 (5 bases). The TCR originated in a human donor in a cohort sampled during active COVID-19. DNA for the CDR3: TGTGCCAGCAGTTTAAACTCAGGGCTAAGCTCCTACGAGCAGTACTTC. It specifies CASSLNSGLSSYEQYF.